This T cell receptor (beta chain) was identified in a study of OX40 agonist ivuxolimab in advanced cancers. Overall study: Enrolled patients in dose escalation had cancers that were hepatocellular carcinoma, melanoma, renal cell or head and neck cancer. Study-level findings and limits: Within 6 weeks, CD4+ and CD8+ blood T cells expanded clonally at 0.1 to 3.0 mg/kg.

With regard to this clone: Antigen unknown.

Assay used: immunoSEQ multiplex PCR; TCRdb lists only in-frame clones, some missing. Of some 62,000 clones in the sample, roughly 90% were seen once. The origin of this receptor is an adult with an advanced solid tumor such as melanoma, head and neck, liver or kidney cancer. Sequenced here: CD4+ or CD8+ T cells sorted from blood, sampled in a trial of the OX40 agonist ivuxolimab.

As DNA, the CDR3 is TGCGCCAGCAGCCCCGTACAGGGGGTTGCACACGAGCAGTACTTC. It yields the protein CASSPVQGVAHEQYF. The chain has TRBV4-1 and TRBJ2-7; TRBD1 matches 8 bases. The trim removed 4 bases at V and 5 bases at J, leaving 10 bases unmatched. Looked up from germline, CDR1 is MGHRA and CDR2 is YSYEKL. CDR3 size: 15 residues.